A single sample gave rise to the 4 T cell receptor beta chains below, sequenced in a study of cytomegalovirus exposure and HLA in healthy donors. 13 Jbeta primers and 60 Vbeta primers were used for the PCR. The repertoire was sequenced with immunoSEQ multiplex PCR; TCRdb's copy has only in-frame clones and lacks some. The table includes almost 95,000 clones, nearly 70% detected once. The sample comprised PBMCs. Receptors originate from a man aged 45-60 years in good health and CMV-seronegative.

This clone showed up just a few times. This chain joins TRBV11-3 and TRBJ2-2, with D maybe TRBD2 (5 bases). The CDR3 spans 14 residues. V lost 4 bases and J lost 6, with 12 bases in between. In germline, CDR1 is SGHNT, CDR2 YENEEA. Here the CDR3 reads CASSSTRGSGELFF. In DNA form, the CDR3 reads TGTGCCAGCAGCTCCACTCGGGGTTCCGGGGAGCTGTTTTTT. Supplemented by reference TRBV11-3 and TRBJ2-2, the full variable domain reads EAGVVQSPRYKIIEKKQPVAFWCNPISGHNTLYWYLQNLGQGPELLIRYENEEAVDDSQLPKDRFSAERLKGVDSTLKIQPAELGDSAVYLCASSSTRGSGELFFGEGSRLTVL.

As concerns this clone: A read error may account for a junction end that differs from germline. The chain joins TRBV7-7 to TRBJ1-1; D remains ambiguous. Germline lookup yields CDR1 SSHAT and CDR2 FNYEAQ (reference sequence). This CDR3 is 15 amino acids long. DNA for the CDR3: TGTGCTAGCAGCTTAGGCGGGTTTGGGAACACTGAAGCTTTCTTT. Its protein product is CASSLGGFGNTEAFF.

This chain links TRBV12-2 with TRBJ2-1; TRBD2 reflects the table's D call only, with no check against the DNA. TRBV12-2 is flagged as a pseudogene. The length of the CDR3 is 16 residues. The CDR3 reads CASRYGGTSSYNEQFF. CDR3 sequence (DNA): TGTGCAAGTCGCTACGGCGGGACGAGCTCCTACAATGAGCAGTTCTTC.

This clone is a singleton in its sample. The rearrangement links TRBV9 to TRBJ2-3, with D possibly TRBD2 on 5 matching bases. V was clipped by 2 bases and J by 4 bases, with 8 bases between them. Germline CDR1 and CDR2: SGDLS and YYNGEE. This CDR3 is built from 13 residues. CDR3: CASSVDFPDTQYF. The CDR3 coding sequence is TGTGCCAGCAGCGTGGACTTCCCAGATACGCAGTATTTT.